This section outlines one T cell receptor beta chain sequence together with its context. Its cognate antigen is unknown. Investigators profiled TCR beta VDJ and CDR3 from genomic DNA template. TCRdb passed the reads through MiXCR, listing each CDR3 protein once. The repertoire holds 200,000 or so distinct CDR3 sequences, with less than 60% as singletons. This entry belongs to a study of CD8+CD57+ T cells in acquired aplastic anemia. Study-wide context: Isolated CD4+ and CD8+ cells, once sorted, yielded DNA averaging around 2.9 ug.

Germline CDR1 reads SNHLY; CDR2 reads FYNNEI. Trimming took 7 bases from V and 5 from J; bases not matched to a gene: 3. The CDR3 consists of 12 residues. Study findings and constraints: Shared by patients and controls, almost 30 CD8+ CDR3s were abundant in patients.

By flow cytometry, patients selected for sequencing had shown an expansion of CD8+CD57+ cells. Acquired aplastic anemia of severe grade affected all patients. Patients were untreated when blood was sampled. The TCR sequence derives from a human donor with aplastic anemia. This chain joins TRBV2 and TRBJ2-7; TRBD1 aligns across 9 bases. Material for sequencing was sorted CD4+, CD8+, or CD8+CD57+ T cells (not recorded which) from PBMCs. The CDR3 DNA is TGTGCCAGCACAAGGACAGGGGACGAGCAGTACGTC. Translation gives CASTRTGDEQYV.